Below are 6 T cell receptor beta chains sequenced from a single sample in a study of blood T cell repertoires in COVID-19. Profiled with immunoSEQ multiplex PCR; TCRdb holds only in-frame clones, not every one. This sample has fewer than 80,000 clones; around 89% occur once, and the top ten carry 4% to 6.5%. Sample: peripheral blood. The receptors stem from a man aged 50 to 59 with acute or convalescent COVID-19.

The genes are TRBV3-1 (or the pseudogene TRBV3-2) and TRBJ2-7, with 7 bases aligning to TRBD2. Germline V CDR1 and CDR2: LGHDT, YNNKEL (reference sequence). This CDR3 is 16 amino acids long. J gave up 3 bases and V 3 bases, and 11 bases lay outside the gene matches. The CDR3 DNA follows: TGTGCCAGCAGCCAGGACGGGGCGGGAGTAAACTACGAGCAGTACTTC. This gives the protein CASSQDGAGVNYEQYF.

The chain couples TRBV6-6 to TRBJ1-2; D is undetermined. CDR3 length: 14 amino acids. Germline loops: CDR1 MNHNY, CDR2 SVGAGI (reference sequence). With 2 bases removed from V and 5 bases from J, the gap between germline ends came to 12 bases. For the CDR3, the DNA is TGTGCCAGCAGTTACGTGGTGGGAGATTATGGCTACACCTTC. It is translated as CASSYVVGDYGYTF.

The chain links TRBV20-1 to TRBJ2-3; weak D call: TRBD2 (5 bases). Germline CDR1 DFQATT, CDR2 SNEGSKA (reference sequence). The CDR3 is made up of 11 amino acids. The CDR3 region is CSAEETDTQYF. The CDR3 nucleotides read TGCAGCGCGGAGGAAACAGATACGCAGTATTTT.

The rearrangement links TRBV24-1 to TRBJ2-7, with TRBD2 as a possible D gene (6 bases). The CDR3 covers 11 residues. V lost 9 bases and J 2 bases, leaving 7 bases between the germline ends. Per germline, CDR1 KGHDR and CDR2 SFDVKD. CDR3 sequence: CATPGAYEQYF. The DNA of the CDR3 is TGTGCCACCCCGGGAGCCTACGAGCAGTACTTC.

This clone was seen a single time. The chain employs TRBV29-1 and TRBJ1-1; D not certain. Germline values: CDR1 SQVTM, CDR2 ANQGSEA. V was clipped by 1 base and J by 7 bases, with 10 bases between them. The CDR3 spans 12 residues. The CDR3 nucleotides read TGCAGCGTTGAAGGCGGTTCCAGTGAAGCTTTCTTT. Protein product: CSVEGGSSEAFF.

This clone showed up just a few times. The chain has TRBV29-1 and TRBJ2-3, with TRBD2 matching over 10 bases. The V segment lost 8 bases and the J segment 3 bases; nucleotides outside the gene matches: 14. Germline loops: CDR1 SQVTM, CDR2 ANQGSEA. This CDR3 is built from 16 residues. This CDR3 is CSYPRASGRDTDTQYF. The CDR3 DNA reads TGCAGCTACCCCAGAGCCAGCGGGAGGGATACAGATACGCAGTATTTT.